Listed below are T cell receptor beta chains from one sample, sequenced in a study of blood T cell repertoires in COVID-19. This table comes from immunoSEQ multiplex PCR, and its TCRdb copy is limited to in-frame clones, with some not included. The repertoire has over 600,000 clones, around 89% of them found once; the top ten carry around 0.3%. The sequenced material came from peripheral blood. The receptor source for this set is a woman under 30 with acute or convalescent COVID-19. The CDR3 runs from the conserved cysteine through the conserved F or W. D genes are given only for firm matches. Some rows mark clone size as missing; the rest say once, few, many or name a class of expanded clone.

J gene | V gene | D gene | clone size | CDR3 DNA | CDR3 protein
TRBJ1-2 | TRBV29-1 | TRBD1 | once | TGCAGCGTGACAGGGGATGACTATGGCTACACCTTC | CSVTGDDYGYTF
TRBJ1-1 | TRBV11-2 | . | . | TGTGCCAGCAGCCTGGACAGTTCAATTTCGAACACTGAAGCTTTCTTT | CASSLDSSISNTEAFF
TRBJ2-3 | TRBV27 | . | . | TGTGCCAGCAGTTTATTTGTGGGACAATTCACAGATACGCAGTATTTT | CASSLFVGQFTDTQYF
TRBJ1-2 | TRBV30 | . | . | TGTGCCTGGAGTACAGATCTCAACTATGGCTACACCTTC | CAWSTDLNYGYTF
TRBJ2-2 | TRBV5-1 | TRBD2 | . | TGCGCCAGCAGCTTGGGACTAGCCGCCTACACCGGGGAGCTGTTTTTT | CASSLGLAAYTGELFF
TRBJ1-2 | TRBV27 | . | . | TGTGCCAGCAGTTTGAAGGGGTTGTATGGCTACACCTTC | CASSLKGLYGYTF
TRBJ2-2 | TRBV5-4 | TRBD2 | . | TGTGCCAGCAGCTCCATGACTAGCGGGGGCACCGGGGAGCTGTTTTTT | CASSSMTSGGTGELFF
TRBJ2-7 | TRBV5-1 | TRBD1 | . | TGCGCCACCACAGGGACCGGACAGGGAAGGCAGTACTTC | CATTGTGQGRQYF
TRBJ1-2 | TRBV30 | . | . | TGTGCCTGGAGTGTCGGGCGGGAGCCCTATGGCTACACCTTC | CAWSVGREPYGYTF
TRBJ1-1 | TRBV2 | . | . | TGTGCCAGCAGTGAAGCGGCAGGGCCATACACTGAAGCTTTCTTT | CASSEAAGPYTEAFF
TRBJ2-2 | TRBV2 | . | . | TGTGCCAGCAGTGAATTAGAGATGTTTGTAGCGGCACGGGGGGAGCTGTTTTTT | CASSELEMFVAARGELFF